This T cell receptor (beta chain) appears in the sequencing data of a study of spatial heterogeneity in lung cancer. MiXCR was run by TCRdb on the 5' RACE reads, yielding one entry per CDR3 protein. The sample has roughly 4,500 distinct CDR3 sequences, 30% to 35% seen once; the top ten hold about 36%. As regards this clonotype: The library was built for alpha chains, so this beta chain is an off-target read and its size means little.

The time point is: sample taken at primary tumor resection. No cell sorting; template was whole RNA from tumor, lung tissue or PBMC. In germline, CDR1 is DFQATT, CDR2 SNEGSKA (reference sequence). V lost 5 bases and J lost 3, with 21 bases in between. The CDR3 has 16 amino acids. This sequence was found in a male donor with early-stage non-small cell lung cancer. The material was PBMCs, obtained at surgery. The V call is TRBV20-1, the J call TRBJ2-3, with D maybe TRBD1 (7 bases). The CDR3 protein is CSAAPGGTHVTDTQYF. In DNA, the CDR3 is TGCAGTGCTGCACCAGGGGGGACTCACGTAACAGATACGCAGTATTTT.